These 22 T cell receptor beta chains share one sample of origin, sequenced in a study of cytotoxic CD8 clonotypes in ibrutinib-treated CLL. Assay used: immunoSEQ multiplex PCR; TCRdb lists only in-frame clones, some missing. The table has about 140,000 clones, more than 70% seen once. The sequenced sample was PBMCs, obtained after 36 months of ibrutinib treatment. These TCRs come from a human donor with chronic lymphocytic leukemia.

This sequence joins TRBV10-3 and TRBJ1-3; D uncertain. The V end lost 3 bases, the J end lost 4 bases, and 4 bases lay between the germline ends. CDR3 length equals 12 residues. Germline CDR1 is ENHRY and CDR2 is SYGVKD. Here the CDR3 reads CAISESGNTIYF. DNA of the CDR3: TGTGCCATCAGTGAATCCGGAAACACCATATATTTT.

The chain has TRBV5-1 and TRBJ2-2, with D unresolved. The germline V gene encodes CDR1 SGHRS and CDR2 YFSETQ. CDR3 length equals 15 residues. The V gene lost 6 bases and the J gene lost 3 bases, with 15 bases spanning the gap. CDR3 loop: CASTLLLGDTGELFF. In nucleotides, the CDR3 is TGCGCCAGCACACTTCTCCTAGGAGACACCGGGGAGCTGTTTTTT.

On this clone: The sample carries other DNA sequences with the same CDR3. This sequence joins TRBV5-1 and TRBJ1-2; the D is unclear. Germline CDR1 SGHRS, CDR2 YFSETQ. V was clipped by 0 bases and J by 5 bases, with 11 bases between them. CDR3 length equals 14 residues. CDR3 DNA sequence: TGCGCCAGCAGCTTGGGAGCCGGCGGATATGGCTACACCTTC. It encodes CASSLGAGGYGYTF. The full variable domain, in which reference TRBV5-1 and TRBJ1-2 provide the parts outside the CDR3, is KAGVTQTPRYLIKTRGQQVTLSCSPISGHRSVSWYQQTPGQGLQFLFEYFSETQRNKGNFPGRFSGRQFSNSRSEMNVSTLELGDSALYLCASSLGAGGYGYTFGSGTRLTVV.

The gene calls are TRBV19 and TRBJ2-7, with TRBD2 as a possible D gene (5 bases). Per the germline V gene, CDR1 is LNHDA and CDR2 is SQIVND (reference sequence). V lost 6 bases and J 0 bases, leaving 18 bases between the germline ends. This CDR3 contains 16 residues. The CDR3 nucleotides read TGTGCCAGTAGACTGACTATTGATCTGCCCTCCTACGAGCAGTACTTC. As protein: CASRLTIDLPSYEQYF.

The chain combines TRBV1 with TRBJ1-6; the D call TRBD1 from the table was never checked on the DNA. TRBV1 is a listed pseudogene. This CDR3 spans 17 amino acids. As DNA, the CDR3 is TGCACCAGCAGCCAAGATCTTCGCAGCTCCTATAATTCACCCCTCCACTTT. This codes for CTSSQDLRSSYNSPLHF.

The chain uses TRBV10-3 and TRBJ1-1; unclear D gene. The CDR3 is 12 amino acids. Between the trimmed V and J ends, which lost 6 bases and 1 base, there was a span of 6 bases. Germline assignment: CDR1 ENHRY and CDR2 SYGVKD. CDR3 in amino acids: CAIRRENTEAFF. DNA for the CDR3: TGTGCCATCAGGCGAGAGAACACTGAAGCTTTCTTT.

J is TRBJ1-1 and V is TRBV9; 8 nucleotides match TRBD1. The CDR3 is 18 amino acids. Germline values: CDR1 SGDLS, CDR2 YYNGEE. V lost 3 bases, J lost 6 bases, and 19 bases stayed unmatched. The CDR3 bases are TGTGCCAGCAGCGGTAAGGGCAGGGGGCTCCCCACACAGGCTGAAGCTTTCTTT. Translated, it gives CASSGKGRGLPTQAEAFF.

This clone has just one count. The V call is TRBV6-1, the J call TRBJ2-4; no clear D. V shed 8 bases and J shed 4 bases, with 18 bases lying between them. Germline CDR1 is MNHNS and CDR2 is SASEGT. CDR3 length equals 15 residues. CDR3 residues: CASAYGSVVKNIQYF. The CDR3 DNA reads as TGTGCCAGCGCTTATGGCAGCGTTGTTAAAAACATTCAGTACTTC.

In its sample, this clone was seen a few times. This chain links TRBV6-1 with TRBJ2-3, with TRBD2 identical over 9 bases. The CDR3 has 16 amino acids. From germline, CDR1 is MNHNS and CDR2 SASEGT. J was trimmed by 4 bases and V by 1 base; bases with no gene match: 6. Here the CDR3 DNA reads TGTGCCAGCAGTGAAGTGCGGGGGGGCCCCCCAGATACGCAGTATTTT. Translated, it gives CASSEVRGGPPDTQYF.

CDR3 amino acids: CASSSRQGYSYEQYF. The DNA of the CDR3 is TGTGCCAGCAGCTCTAGACAGGGGTACTCCTACGAGCAGTACTTC. The gene calls are TRBV5-6 and TRBJ2-7, with 8 bases aligning to TRBD1. This CDR3 comprises 15 residues. Germline lookup yields CDR1 SGHDT and CDR2 YYEEEE. The junction had 5 bases not matched to a gene; V was cut back by 3 bases and J by 0 bases.

This chain uses TRBV19 with TRBJ1-1; 8 bases map to TRBD1. J lost 4 bases, V lost 3 bases, and 7 bases had no gene match. In germline, CDR1 is LNHDA, CDR2 SQIVND (reference sequence). This CDR3 comprises 15 residues. This CDR3 reads CASSISGQGGTEAFF. The CDR3 nucleotides read TGTGCCAGTAGTATCTCCGGACAGGGAGGCACTGAAGCTTTCTTT.

The rearrangement joins TRBV4-1 to TRBJ2-7; the match to TRBD1 covers 11 bases. The CDR3 has 16 residues. V was clipped by 4 bases and J by 5 bases; unmatched bases: 10. Per the germline V gene, CDR1 is MGHRA and CDR2 is YSYEKL. CDR3 amino acids: CASSPSLRTGGNEQYF. The CDR3 DNA follows: TGCGCCAGCAGCCCTAGCTTAAGGACAGGGGGCAACGAGCAGTACTTC.

Notes on this clone: An end of the junction differs from the germline gene, which may be a read error. The genes are TRBV5-1 and TRBJ2-7; a weak D match, TRBD1 (5 bases). This CDR3 region has 14 residues. Germline V CDR1 and CDR2: SGHRS, YFSETQ. CDR3 nucleotide sequence: TGCGCCAGCGGCTTTGGGCAGGGAATCTACGAGCAGTACTTC. Translation: CASGFGQGIYEQYF.

This clone was detected only once. The CDR3 spells CASSYIRDRGPRTTGELFF. The CDR3, as DNA: TGTGCCAGCAGCTATATCCGGGACAGGGGGCCGCGTACCACCGGGGAGCTGTTTTTT. J is TRBJ2-2 and V is TRBV5-5; TRBD1 aligns across 12 bases. Germline V gene data show CDR1 as SGHKS and CDR2 as YYEKEE (reference sequence). This CDR3 comprises 19 residues. V dropped 3 bases and J dropped 4; count of bases not matched to a gene: 13.

The gene calls are TRBV7-2 and TRBJ2-3; the D gene is possibly TRBD2 (5 bases). Between the trimmed V and J ends, which lost 5 bases and 11 bases, there was a span of 11 bases. The CDR3 runs to 11 residues. Germline assignment: CDR1 SGHTA and CDR2 FQGNSA. CDR3 sequence reads: CASSRSGKQYF. CDR3 sequence (DNA): TGTGCCAGCAGCCGTTCGGGAAAGCAGTATTTT.

This chain uses TRBV7-8 with TRBJ1-5, with 8 bases that match TRBD1. The CDR3 has 18 amino acids. Germline V gene data show CDR1 as SGHVS and CDR2 as FQNEAQ. Unmatched junction bases numbered 14, after V lost 5 bases and J lost 2 bases. The CDR3: CASSARLGGQVGNQPQHF. The DNA for the CDR3 is TGTGCCAGCAGCGCGAGGCTCGGGGGACAGGTGGGCAATCAGCCCCAGCATTTT. The whole variable domain, filled in from reference TRBV7-8 and TRBJ1-5, reads GAGVSQSPRYKVAKRGQDVALRCDPISGHVSLFWYQQALGQGPEFLTYFQNEAQLDKSGLPSDRFFAERPEGSVSTLKIQRTQQEDSAVYLCASSARLGGQVGNQPQHFGDGTRLSIL.

The chain is built from TRBV11-2 and TRBJ2-3; perhaps TRBD1 as D (6 bases). The germline CDR1 and CDR2 sequences are SGHAT and FQNNGV. The CDR3 loop spans 14 amino acids. Trimming pared 5 bases from V and 4 bases from J, leaving 13 bases between. The CDR3, as DNA: TGTGCCAGCAGCCCTATCACAGGGTCAGATACGCAGTATTTT. This encodes CASSPITGSDTQYF.

CDR3 DNA: TGCGCCAGCAGCTTTCCCGGGACTAGCGGGAACGGGGAGACCCAGTACTTC. Its protein product is CASSFPGTSGNGETQYF. The chain uses TRBV5-1 and TRBJ2-5, with 13 bases that match TRBD2. J gave up 5 bases and V 2 bases, and 9 bases lay outside the gene matches. The CDR3 extends over 17 amino acids. Germline lookup yields CDR1 SGHRS and CDR2 YFSETQ.

This chain links TRBV6-4 with TRBJ2-3; D is possibly TRBD2 (5 bases). Germline V lookup: CDR1 MRHNA, CDR2 SNTAGT. The V end lost 2 bases, the J end lost 2 bases, and 11 bases lay between the germline ends. The CDR3 runs 15 residues. CDR3 in amino acids: CASSDGSGSTDTQYF. CDR3 DNA sequence: TGTGCCAGCAGTGACGGGAGCGGATCCACAGATACGCAGTATTTT.

The V call is TRBV19, the J call TRBJ1-5; no firm D call. Trimming removed 9 bases from V and 0 bases from J, with 15 bases in between. In germline, CDR1 is LNHDA, CDR2 SQIVND (reference sequence). CDR3 length: 15 amino acids. The CDR3 region has the DNA TGTGCCAGCGCCGAACGTGGATATAGCAATCAGCCCCAGCATTTT. As protein: CASAERGYSNQPQHF.

This chain uses TRBV10-3 with TRBJ2-7, with a tentative D call TRBD1 (5 bases). Germline V gives CDR1 ENHRY, CDR2 SYGVKD. CDR3 size: 13 residues. Trimming took 6 bases from V and 3 from J, leaving 12 bases between them. DNA of the CDR3: TGTGCCATCAGCCGAAAGACAGACTACGAGCAGTACTTC. Its translation is CAISRKTDYEQYF.

About this clone: Within the sample, other DNA sequences also encode this same CDR3. The chain is built from TRBV7-9 and TRBJ2-7; D gene ambiguous. Trimming left V 3 bases short and J 3 bases short, with 3 bases between. CDR1 and CDR2 (germline): SEHNR, FQNEAQ (reference sequence). This CDR3 is 11 amino acids long. This CDR3 is CASSLVYEQYF. The CDR3 DNA reads as TGTGCCAGCAGCTTGGTCTACGAGCAGTACTTC.